The next 27 T cell receptor beta chains were all read from a single sample in a study of vaccination effects on CD4 cells after COVID-19. ViraFEST used viral peptide pools to expand antigen-specific CD4+ T cells before sequencing. The authors isolated CD4+ T cells after ten to eleven days of culture. All vaccine recipients tested negative for nucleocapsid antibodies and had never contracted SARS-CoV-2 infection. No antigen has been assigned to these receptors. The table came from immunoSEQ multiplex PCR; TCRdb's copy has only in-frame clones and leaves some out. The sample has fewer than 70,000 clones; 80% are singletons. Here the sequenced sample was CD4+ T cells from PBMCs cultured with SARS-CoV-2 spike peptides, taken before COVID-19 vaccination. The receptor set was obtained from a human donor who received a COVID-19 vaccine.

V gene TRBV9 combines with J gene TRBJ2-5, with D possibly called TRBD1 or TRBD2 (7 bases each). The CDR3 totals 16 residues. V lost 4 bases and J lost 5, with 21 bases in between. Germline V lookup: CDR1 SGDLS, CDR2 YYNGEE. The CDR3 sequence: CASSPREGAIGETQYF. The CDR3 nucleotides read TGTGCCAGCAGCCCCAGGGAGGGGGCCATCGGGGAGACCCAGTACTTC.

The chain carries TRBV28 and TRBJ2-5; no clear D. V shed 6 bases and J shed 5 bases, with 10 bases lying between them. The CDR3 length is 12 residues. Per the germline V gene, CDR1 is MDHEN and CDR2 is SYDVKM. CDR3 sequence: CASSFAVETQYF. The CDR3 DNA reads as TGTGCCAGCAGCTTCGCGGTTGAGACCCAGTACTTC.

This clone is a singleton in its sample. The genes are TRBV9 and TRBJ2-5; D might be TRBD2 (6 bases). The CDR3 has 14 residues. Trimming pared 0 bases from V and 5 bases from J, leaving 11 bases between. From germline, CDR1 is SGDLS and CDR2 YYNGEE. Here the CDR3 reads CASSVAPGRETQYF. The CDR3 DNA is TGTGCCAGCAGCGTAGCTCCGGGGAGGGAGACCCAGTACTTC.

This chain connects TRBV9 to TRBJ2-1; maybe TRBD1 (6 bases). CDR1 and CDR2 (germline): SGDLS, YYNGEE. Trimming pared 2 bases from V and 5 bases from J, leaving 17 bases between. The CDR3 loop spans 16 amino acids. The CDR3 loop is CASSVQTGNRNNEQFF. The CDR3 DNA reads TGTGCCAGCAGCGTCCAGACAGGTAACCGAAACAATGAGCAGTTCTTC.

This clone was detected only a few times. The chain couples TRBV6-6 to TRBJ2-7; a weak D match, TRBD1 (7 bases). The germline V gene has CDR1 MNHNY and CDR2 SVGAGI (reference sequence). The CDR3 has 14 residues. Trimming shortened V by 5 bases and J by 4 bases, and 15 bases separated the two germline ends. CDR3 in DNA: TGTGCCAGCAGTCCCGCAGGGGGAGGTTACGAGCAGTACGTC. This translates into CASSPAGGGYEQYV.

This clone was counted only a few times. Here the CDR3 DNA reads TGTGCCAGCAGCCAACTAGGGGGGTTCTCTGGAAACACCATATATTTT. It codes for CASSQLGGFSGNTIYF. The chain carries TRBV3-1 (or the pseudogene TRBV3-2) and TRBJ1-3; D might be TRBD1 (6 bases). CDR1 LGHDT and CDR2 YNNKEL come from the germline V gene (reference sequence). V was cut by 2 bases and J by 0 bases, with 11 bases left in between. The CDR3 is made up of 16 amino acids.

V gene TRBV9 combines with J gene TRBJ2-4, with 8 bases aligning to TRBD1. Germline V gene lookup returns CDR1 SGDLS and CDR2 YYNGEE. V shed 3 bases, J shed 2 bases, and the junction held 10 bases outside the gene matches. The CDR3 consists of 17 residues. The CDR3 bases are TGTGCCAGCAGCGACAGACAGGGGATCGGTCCCAAAAACATTCAGTACTTC. This gives the protein CASSDRQGIGPKNIQYF.

The CDR3 here is CASRVDSQTEQYV. CDR3 DNA sequence: TGTGCCAGCAGGGTGGACAGCCAAACCGAGCAGTACGTC. V and J are TRBV2 and TRBJ2-7, with D perhaps matching TRBD1 (6 bases). The V gene lost 6 bases and the J gene lost 6 bases, with 15 bases spanning the gap. The germline V gene has CDR1 SNHLY and CDR2 FYNNEI. The CDR3 totals 13 residues.

CDR3 nucleotides: TGTGCCAGCACCAACTATAATTCACCCCTCCACTTT. This gives the protein CASTNYNSPLHF. The V call is TRBV27, the J call TRBJ1-6; D is uncertain. This CDR3 contains 12 residues. V lost 7 bases to trimming and J lost 3 bases, with 4 bases between them. CDR1 and CDR2 (germline): MNHEY, SMNVEV (reference sequence).

The CDR3 nucleotides are TGTGCCCATTCTTCTGGGGCCAACGTCCTGACTTTC. Its translation: CAHSSGANVLTF. The chain joins TRBV30 to TRBJ2-6; D is ambiguous. Trimming removed 8 bases at V and 1 base at J, with 6 bases between. The CDR3 is made up of 12 amino acids. Germline loops: CDR1 GTSNPN, CDR2 SVGIG (reference sequence).

The J gene is TRBJ2-4, the V gene TRBV7-2, with 9 positions matching TRBD1. The germline gives CDR1 SGHTA, CDR2 FQGNSA. V was pared by 6 bases and J by 0 bases, with 3 bases of the junction left unmatched. CDR3 length: 15 residues. CDR3 region: CASRGTGLAKNIQYF. The CDR3 bases are TGTGCCAGCAGAGGGACAGGGCTAGCCAAAAACATTCAGTACTTC.

The V gene is TRBV7-8, the J gene TRBJ1-4; D gene uncertain. V was pared by 1 base and J by 0 bases, with 6 bases between. CDR1 is SGHVS and CDR2 is FQNEAQ in the germline V gene. The CDR3 is 15 residues long. The CDR3 DNA sequence: TGTGCCAGCAGCTTAGTTCCGTCAACTAATGAAAAACTGTTTTTT. Its translation: CASSLVPSTNEKLFF.

The J gene is TRBJ1-2, the V gene TRBV9; D perhaps matches TRBD1 (5 bases). The V gene lost 4 bases and the J gene lost 8 bases, with 18 bases spanning the gap. The V gene's germline CDR1 is SGDLS and CDR2 YYNGEE. There are 14 residues in the CDR3. The CDR3 loop is CASSREGQGGGYTF. The CDR3 bases are TGTGCCAGCAGCAGAGAGGGGCAGGGAGGGGGCTACACCTTC.

This rearrangement joins TRBV4-1 to TRBJ1-4, with 9 bases matching TRBD1. V shed 3 bases, J shed 7 bases, and the junction held 6 bases outside the gene matches. The CDR3 spans 15 residues. Germline CDR1 is MGHRA and CDR2 is YSYEKL. The CDR3 here is CASSQPGQGREKLFF. CDR3 sequence (DNA): TGCGCCAGCAGCCAGCCGGGACAGGGTCGTGAAAAACTGTTTTTT.

This sequence joins TRBV24-1 and TRBJ2-1; TRBD2 agrees at 7 bases. V was pared by 3 bases and J by 9 bases, with 10 bases of the junction left unmatched. This CDR3 spans 15 amino acids. In germline, CDR1 is KGHDR, CDR2 SFDVKD. Here the CDR3 DNA reads TGTGCCACCAGTGATCCCGGGAGGAGGGTTGGTGAGCAGTTCTTC. Protein sequence: CATSDPGRRVGEQFF.

This chain uses TRBV19 with TRBJ1-5, with TRBD1 identical over 9 bases. The germline gives CDR1 LNHDA, CDR2 SQIVND (reference sequence). J lost 6 bases, V lost 3 bases, and 6 bases had no gene match. CDR3 length: 15 residues. CDR3 bases: TGTGCCAGTAGTATCACAGGGGGCGCGGGTCAGCCCCAGCATTTT. Protein sequence: CASSITGGAGQPQHF.

The rearrangement links TRBV7-2 to TRBJ1-2; D unresolved. This CDR3 is 14 amino acids long. Germline lookup yields CDR1 SGHTA and CDR2 FQGNSA. V shed 4 bases and J shed 5 bases, with 14 bases lying between them. DNA of the CDR3: TGTGCCAGCAGCTCTCCATTAAGACTGTATGGCTACACCTTC. Translated, it gives CASSSPLRLYGYTF.

The V and J genes are TRBV27 and TRBJ2-2; no firm D call. CDR1 is MNHEY, CDR2 SMNVEV, per germline (reference sequence). V shed 3 bases and J shed 4 bases, with 6 bases lying between them. The CDR3 covers 13 residues. CDR3 region: CASSLGFTGELFF. DNA for the CDR3: TGTGCCAGCAGTTTGGGGTTCACCGGGGAGCTGTTTTTT.

The chain joins TRBV7-3 to TRBJ2-3, with 10 positions matching TRBD2. The CDR3 covers 16 residues. V lost 1 base, J lost 2 bases, and 3 bases stayed unmatched. The V gene's germline CDR1 is SGHTA and CDR2 FQGTGA. The CDR3 DNA reads TGTGCCAGCAGCTTAAAAAGCGGGGGGGCCACAGATACGCAGTATTTT. This codes for CASSLKSGGATDTQYF.

CDR3 bases: TGTGCCAGCAGCCAAGAAGGGACAACTGGAAACACCATATATTTT. It encodes CASSQEGTTGNTIYF. The V and J genes are TRBV14 and TRBJ1-3; weak D call: TRBD1 (6 bases). The germline CDR1 and CDR2 sequences are SGHDN and FVKESK. Trimming took off 0 bases at V and 2 bases at J, with 8 bases between the two ends. The CDR3 is 15 residues long.

The chain couples TRBV5-1 to TRBJ1-2, with 12 bases matching TRBD1. The CDR3 contains 19 residues. Germline values: CDR1 SGHRS, CDR2 YFSETQ. V lost 0 bases, J lost 3 bases, and 12 bases stayed unmatched. CDR3 sequence (DNA): TGCGCCAGCAGCTTGGTCCCGGCCGGGACAGGGGGCATTGACTATGGCTACACCTTC. Protein sequence: CASSLVPAGTGGIDYGYTF.

The V call is TRBV10-2, the J call TRBJ2-3; the D gene could be TRBD1 or TRBD2 (5 bases each). Trimming pared 4 bases from V and 0 bases from J, leaving 11 bases between. The CDR3 runs 15 residues. Germline values: CDR1 WSHSY, CDR2 SAAADI. The CDR3 nucleotides read TGCGCCAGCAGTGTGGCAGGGACCAGCACAGATACGCAGTATTTT. This encodes CASSVAGTSTDTQYF.

V and J are TRBV6-4 and TRBJ2-7, with a weak D call TRBD2 (5 bases). From germline, CDR1 is MRHNA and CDR2 SNTAGT. Trimming cost V 7 bases and J 4 bases, with 17 bases left between them. CDR3 length equals 14 residues. Here the CDR3 DNA reads TGTGCCAGCATTTACGGGGATCTCGCATACGAGCAGTACGTC. Translated, it gives CASIYGDLAYEQYV.

Here the CDR3 DNA reads TGTGCCAGCAGCTTAGCCTCACAGGTGATCACAGATACGCAGTATTTT. Its translation: CASSLASQVITDTQYF. The chain employs TRBV11-2 and TRBJ2-3; D is perhaps TRBD1 (5 bases). Per the germline V gene, CDR1 is SGHAT and CDR2 is FQNNGV. The CDR3 loop spans 16 amino acids. Trimming left V 1 base short and J 2 bases short, with 13 bases between.

This chain connects TRBV7-3 to TRBJ1-1; a weak D match, TRBD1 (5 bases). V lost 5 bases to trimming and J lost 1 base, with 14 bases between them. The CDR3 has 15 residues. Germline CDR1 SGHTA, CDR2 FQGTGA. CDR3 bases: TGTGCCAGCAGCCGAGGGGCTCTCGGGAACACTGAAGCTTTCTTT. As protein: CASSRGALGNTEAFF.

The gene calls are TRBV19 and TRBJ2-6, with D uncertain. This CDR3 is built from 14 residues. Looked up from germline, CDR1 is LNHDA and CDR2 is SQIVND (reference sequence). With 5 bases removed from V and 0 bases from J, the gap between germline ends came to 5 bases. This CDR3 reads CASSYSSGANVLTF. The CDR3 coding sequence is TGTGCCAGTAGTTACAGCTCTGGGGCCAACGTCCTGACTTTC.

The rearrangement uses TRBV6-5 and TRBJ1-2; 8 nucleotides align to TRBD1. This CDR3 comprises 16 residues. Germline V gene data show CDR1 as MNHEY and CDR2 as SVGAGI. The V segment lost 2 bases and the J segment 2 bases; nucleotides outside the gene matches: 7. Here the CDR3 reads CASSYTRTGNNYGYTF. The CDR3 DNA sequence: TGTGCCAGCAGTTACACCAGGACAGGGAACAACTATGGCTACACCTTC.